These 5 T cell receptor beta chains were all obtained from the same sample, sequenced in a study of blood T cell repertoires in COVID-19. Only in-frame clones appear in the TCRdb table, and some are missing; sequencing was by immunoSEQ multiplex PCR. The sample has more than 95,000 clones, about 70% seen once. The material sequenced was peripheral blood. The source of these receptors is a man in his 60s with acute or convalescent COVID-19.

The V and J genes are TRBV19 and TRBJ1-5; no reliable D call. Germline V gene sequence: CDR1 LNHDA, CDR2 SQIVND (reference sequence). The CDR3 sequence is 15 residues long. V gave up 7 bases and J gave up 0 bases, with 13 bases separating them. The CDR3 DNA follows: TGTGCCAGTATCAGGAATCAACATAGCAATCAGCCCCAGCATTTT. This sequence encodes CASIRNQHSNQPQHF.

The count of this clone is one. The gene calls are TRBV6-5 and TRBJ1-1; D gene ambiguous. From germline, CDR1 is MNHEY and CDR2 SVGAGI. Trimming stripped 0 bases from V and 0 bases from J, with 11 bases between. The length of the CDR3 is 16 residues. The CDR3 loop reads CASSYSITEMNTEAFF. DNA for the CDR3: TGTGCCAGCAGTTACTCGATAACGGAGATGAACACTGAAGCTTTCTTT.

This clone has only a few counts. This rearrangement joins TRBV30 to TRBJ2-3; TRBD2 matches 9 bases. This CDR3 has 15 residues. Germline CDR1 and CDR2: GTSNPN and SVGIG (reference sequence). V trimming: 0 bases; J trimming: 3 bases; junction bases outside the gene matches: 4. The CDR3 coding sequence is TGTGCCTGGAGTGTACAGAGCGGGAGGACAGATACGCAGTATTTT. This sequence encodes CAWSVQSGRTDTQYF.

The chain couples TRBV27 to TRBJ2-1; unclear D gene. V lost 3 bases and J lost 8, with 17 bases in between. The CDR3 runs 15 residues. Germline V gene lookup returns CDR1 MNHEY and CDR2 SMNVEV (reference sequence). CDR3 nucleotides: TGTGCCAGCAGTTTGTCCCGCGTCAGGTTGGATGAGCAGTTCTTC. Protein product: CASSLSRVRLDEQFF.

J is TRBJ1-5 and V is TRBV2; D perhaps matches TRBD1 (6 bases). There are 14 residues in the CDR3. Trimming removed 4 bases at V and 3 bases at J, with 10 bases between. Germline V gives CDR1 SNHLY, CDR2 FYNNEI. CDR3 loop: CASSVTGNNQPQHF. The CDR3 nucleotides read TGTGCCAGCAGTGTTACAGGGAACAATCAGCCCCAGCATTTT.